These 17 T cell receptor beta chains originate from one sample sequenced in a study of T cells in Graves' hyperthyroidism and ophthalmopathy. The source material, RNA transcripts, was used to amplify TCR beta CDR3 regions. The HTBI set primed first-round TCR CDR3 RT-PCR. TCRdb independently ran MiXCR on the multiplex PCR reads; one entry per CDR3 protein. This table holds around 620,000 distinct CDR3 sequences, approximately 15% found once. The sample consisted of blood. These receptors were obtained from a woman aged 18-29 years with Graves' ophthalmopathy.

The chain has TRBV7-2 and TRBJ2-1, with 11 positions matching TRBD2. This CDR3 is built from 19 residues. The trim removed 1 base at V and 4 bases at J, leaving 12 bases unmatched. Germline V gene data show CDR1 as SGHTA and CDR2 as FQGNSA. The CDR3 DNA follows: TGTGCCAGCAGCTTAGAGGGACTAGCGGTCCTCAAACTATACAATGAGCAGTTCTTC. Protein product: CASSLEGLAVLKLYNEQFF.

There are a few counts of this clonotype. The V gene is TRBV9, the J gene TRBJ1-4; 8 positions match TRBD1. J was trimmed by 1 base and V by 3 bases; bases with no gene match: 2. Germline CDR1 is SGDLS and CDR2 is YYNGEE. This CDR3 comprises 15 residues. CDR3 loop: CASSATGETNEKLFF. CDR3 sequence (DNA): TGTGCCAGCAGCGCGACAGGGGAAACTAATGAAAAACTGTTTTTT.

This clonotype appeared many times. The chain employs TRBV6-1 and TRBJ2-7; possibly TRBD1 or TRBD2 for D (5 bases each). Trimming cost V 5 bases and J 2 bases, with 16 bases left between them. The CDR3 consists of 15 residues. The V gene's germline CDR1 is MNHNS and CDR2 SASEGT. The CDR3 region is CASSPSPGRPYEQYF. CDR3 sequence (DNA): TGTGCCAGCAGTCCGTCGCCGGGACGGCCCTACGAGCAGTACTTC.

This clonotype occurred many times. The chain links TRBV11-2 to TRBJ2-2; 7 nucleotides match TRBD2. The CDR3 is 16 amino acids. J lost 1 base, V lost 5 bases, and 7 bases had no gene match. Germline values: CDR1 SGHAT, CDR2 FQNNGV. CDR3 nucleotide sequence: TGTGCCAGCAGCACCCTCAGGACTAGGAACACCGGGGAGCTGTTTTTT. The encoded protein is CASSTLRTRNTGELFF.

Many counts were recorded for this clonotype. A single base separates this from a much larger clone, so it may be a read error. This chain connects TRBV11-2 to TRBJ2-6; no clear D gene. CDR1 is SGHAT, CDR2 FQNNGV, per germline. V lost 4 bases and J lost 0, with 4 bases in between. This CDR3 is built from 14 residues. The CDR3: CASSSYSGANVLTF. CDR3 sequence (DNA): TGTGCCAGCAGCTCCTACTCTGGGGCCAACGTCCTGACTTTC.

There are many counts of this clonotype. The chain carries TRBV7-2 and TRBJ2-5; 13 bases map to TRBD2. The V segment lost 0 bases and the J segment 4 bases; nucleotides outside the gene matches: 5. This CDR3 is 17 amino acids long. Germline values: CDR1 SGHTA, CDR2 FQGNSA. CDR3 amino acids: CASSLAGGLAGRETQYF. The CDR3 DNA sequence: TGTGCCAGCAGCTTAGCGGGGGGACTAGCGGGACGAGAGACCCAGTACTTC.

This clonotype was seen many times. The chain recombines TRBV7-9 with TRBJ2-2; maybe TRBD2 (6 bases). The CDR3 runs 15 residues. V shed 7 bases and J shed 2 bases, with 14 bases lying between them. Germline V gene lookup returns CDR1 SEHNR and CDR2 FQNEAQ (reference sequence). The CDR3 loop is CASIWGGTNTGELFF. The CDR3 nucleotides are TGTGCCAGCATTTGGGGAGGAACTAACACCGGGGAGCTGTTTTTT.

The rearrangement joins TRBV18 to TRBJ1-1; a weak D match, TRBD1 (6 bases). The V end lost 3 bases, the J end lost 1 base, and 12 bases lay between the germline ends. CDR1 is KGHSH, CDR2 LQKENI, per germline. This CDR3 has 15 residues. In DNA, the CDR3 is TGTGCCAGCTCACCTATGGACAGACCGAACACTGAAGCTTTCTTT. This gives the protein CASSPMDRPNTEAFF. Based on the CDR3 plus reference TRBV18 and TRBJ1-1, the full variable domain is NAGVMQNPRHLVRRRGQEARLRCSPMKGHSHVYWYRQLPEEGLKFMVYLQKENIIDESGMPKERFSAEFPKEGPSILRIQQVVRGDSAAYFCASSPMDRPNTEAFFGQGTRLTVV.

In its sample, this clonotype was seen many times. The chain joins TRBV6-2 or TRBV6-3 to TRBJ2-1; 11 positions match TRBD2. Germline CDR1 is MNHEY and CDR2 is SVGEGT. J lost 5 bases, V lost 6 bases, and 9 bases had no gene match. The CDR3 loop spans 16 amino acids. CDR3 sequence: CASSRYSGRADNEQFF. The CDR3, as DNA: TGTGCCAGCAGCCGATATAGCGGGAGGGCCGACAATGAGCAGTTCTTC.

This clonotype came up many times. The V call is TRBV11-2, the J call TRBJ2-7; perhaps TRBD1 as D (6 bases). Trimming took off 5 bases at V and 0 bases at J, with 14 bases between the two ends. Germline lookup yields CDR1 SGHAT and CDR2 FQNNGV. The CDR3 length is 15 residues. This chain's CDR3 is CASSLHRDLSYEQYF. In DNA, the CDR3 is TGTGCCAGCAGCCTACACAGGGATCTCTCCTACGAGCAGTACTTC.

The chain uses TRBV3-1 and TRBJ1-6; D may be TRBD1 (6 bases). Per germline, CDR1 LGHDT and CDR2 YNNKEL (reference sequence). Trimming cost V 7 bases and J 9 bases, with 22 bases left between them. The CDR3 extends over 16 amino acids. CDR3 sequence reads: CASIAKLGGQGSPLHF. Here the CDR3 DNA reads TGTGCCAGCATCGCCAAGCTCGGGGGGCAGGGTTCACCCCTCCACTTT. The full variable domain, completed using reference TRBV3-1 and TRBJ1-6, is DTAVSQTPKYLVTQMGNDKSIKCEQNLGHDTMYWYKQDSKKFLKIMFSYNNKELIINETVPNRFSPKSPDKAHLNLHINSLELGDSAVYFCASIAKLGGQGSPLHFGNGTRLTVT.

The J gene is TRBJ2-1, the V gene TRBV24-1, with D perhaps matching TRBD2 (6 bases). The CDR3 has 14 amino acids. Between the trimmed V and J ends, which lost 5 bases and 2 bases, there was a span of 9 bases. In germline, CDR1 is KGHDR, CDR2 SFDVKD. In DNA, the CDR3 is TGTGCCACCAGTGGGGACTTCACCTACAATGAGCAGTTCTTC. Translation: CATSGDFTYNEQFF.

This chain links TRBV9 with TRBJ2-3, with a tentative D call TRBD2 (6 bases). Germline CDR1 reads SGDLS; CDR2 reads YYNGEE. The CDR3 contains 15 residues. Trimming removed 5 bases at V and 2 bases at J, with 15 bases between. CDR3 amino acids: CASSEGAGYTDTQYF. In nucleotides, the CDR3 is TGTGCCAGCAGTGAAGGGGCGGGGTACACAGATACGCAGTATTTT.

This clonotype appeared many times. The chain has TRBV18 and TRBJ1-1; 8 nucleotides match TRBD1. CDR3 length: 13 residues. Trimming at V came to 5 bases and at J to 3 bases, leaving 2 bases not matched to a gene. Germline-derived CDR1 and CDR2 are KGHSH and LQKENI. CDR3 DNA sequence: TGTGCCAGCTCAACGGACAGGGACACTGAAGCTTTCTTT. It yields the protein CASSTDRDTEAFF.

Many counts were recorded for this clonotype. This rearrangement joins TRBV6-1 to TRBJ1-1; D is ambiguous. Looked up from germline, CDR1 is MNHNS and CDR2 is SASEGT. V shed 5 bases and J shed 0 bases, with 13 bases lying between them. The CDR3 covers 15 residues. CDR3 DNA: TGTGCCAGCAGTTATGGGTTCCCTCTGAACACTGAAGCTTTCTTT. This translates into CASSYGFPLNTEAFF.

At least ten counts were recorded for this clonotype. The J gene is TRBJ1-1, the V gene TRBV6-1, with 9 bases aligning to TRBD1. With 5 bases clipped from V and 5 bases from J, the junction kept 12 bases outside the gene matches. The germline gives CDR1 MNHNS, CDR2 SASEGT. CDR3 length: 16 residues. CDR3 residues: CASSHAPGQGVTEAFF. Written as DNA, the CDR3 is TGTGCCAGCAGTCACGCGCCGGGACAGGGAGTGACTGAAGCTTTCTTT.

The table lists this clonotype with many counts. The chain joins TRBV5-1 to TRBJ2-3; D gene ambiguous. Looked up from germline, CDR1 is SGHRS and CDR2 is YFSETQ. Trimming removed 1 base from V and 2 bases from J, with 8 bases in between. There are 14 residues in the CDR3. The CDR3 is CASSLRQFTDTQYF. The CDR3 bases are TGCGCCAGCAGCTTGCGGCAGTTCACAGATACGCAGTATTTT.